The rows below give T cell receptor beta chains drawn from one sample of a study of beta chain features in type 1 diabetes. Sequencing used immunoSEQ multiplex PCR; TCRdb keeps in-frame clones, though not all of them. The sample gives 350,000 to 450,000 clones, approximately 13% of which show up once; under 0.04% is in the top ten. The sample taken for sequencing was naive CD4+ T cells from blood. All receptors derive from a man under 40 in good health. Both conserved end residues are part of each CDR3. The order of the fields is J gene, D gene, V gene, clone size, CDR3 DNA, CDR3 protein. A D gene is named only where the DNA matches it firmly. A row's size may be missing; if present it is once, few, many or a size class.

TRBJ2-1 | TRBD2 | TRBV9 | - | TGTGCCAGCAGCGCCACTAGCGGAGGTTACAATGAGCAGTTCTTC | CASSATSGGYNEQFF
TRBJ2-3 | TRBD2 | TRBV18 | - | TGTGCCAGCTCACCCCCCGGACTAGCGGGGGGCACAGATACGCAGTATTTT | CASSPPGLAGGTDTQYF
TRBJ2-1 | TRBD2 | TRBV9 | - | TGTGCCAGCAGCGTAGAGAGCGGGAGGGCCGGTGAGCAGTTCTTC | CASSVESGRAGEQFF
TRBJ2-5 | - | TRBV7-2 | few | TGTGCCAGCAGCTTATTAAAGACCCAGTACTTC | CASSLLKTQYF
TRBJ1-5 | TRBD1 | TRBV15 | - | TGTGCCACCAGCAGGACAGGGAGCAATCAGCCCCAGCATTTT | CATSRTGSNQPQHF
TRBJ2-7 | TRBD1 | TRBV29-1 | few | TGCAGCGTTGGGGCCCCGGGACAGGGGGCGTGGGAGCAGTACTTC | CSVGAPGQGAWEQYF
TRBJ2-3 | TRBD1 | TRBV15 | - | TGTGCCACCAGCAGGGCAGGGGGCGCGGTCACAGATACGCAGTATTTT | CATSRAGGAVTDTQYF
TRBJ1-2 | TRBD1 | TRBV30 | few | TGTGCCTGTATGACAGGGGACTATGGCTACACCTTC | CACMTGDYGYTF
TRBJ2-4 | TRBD1 | TRBV7-2 | - | TGTGCCAGCAGCCCAATGGCAGGGACAGGGTCAAAAAACATTCAGTACTTC | CASSPMAGTGSKNIQYF
TRBJ2-3 | - | TRBV7-9 | few | TGTGCCAGCAGCTCGAACGGGTGGCGCACAGATACGCAGTATTTT | CASSSNGWRTDTQYF
TRBJ2-5 | - | TRBV9 | - | TGTGCCAGCAGTAGGGGGGTTGTCGAGACCCAGTACTTC | CASSRGVVETQYF
TRBJ1-4 | TRBD1 | TRBV5-4 | - | TGTGCCAGCAGCCGACGACAGGGGGCTCCTGAAAAACTGTTTTTT | CASSRRQGAPEKLFF
TRBJ1-1 | - | TRBV14 | few | TGTGCCAGCAGCCACGGTGGGACTGAAGCTTTCTTT | CASSHGGTEAFF
TRBJ2-7 | - | TRBV2 | few | TGTGCCAGCAACAGCTTCTCCTACGAGCAGTACTTC | CASNSFSYEQYF
TRBJ1-1 | - | TRBV19 | - | TGTGCCAGTAGTATCACAGTTAACACTGAAGCTTTCTTT | CASSITVNTEAFF
TRBJ2-4 | TRBD1 | TRBV2 | - | TGTGCCAGCAGGCACGGGACAGGGACGTCGAACATTCAGTACTTC | CASRHGTGTSNIQYF
TRBJ2-5 | - | TRBV10-3 | many | TGTGCCATCAGTGAGTCTGGGGAGACCCAGTACTTC | CAISESGETQYF
TRBJ1-1 | - | TRBV7-8 | - | TGTGCCAGCAGCTTAGCCAGGGCGGGAACTGAAGCTTTCTTT | CASSLARAGTEAFF
TRBJ1-2 | - | TRBV10-3 | few | TGTGCCATCAGTGAGTCTAGCGCAGTTAACTATGGCTACACCTTC | CAISESSAVNYGYTF
TRBJ2-1 | - | TRBV18 | - | TGTGCCAGCTCACCTGCAGGGAGCTCCTACAATGAGCAGTTCTTC | CASSPAGSSYNEQFF
TRBJ2-1 | - | TRBV5-5 | - | TGTGCCAGCAGCTTGGTTGTAGAGGTCCCGTCCTATGAGCAGTTCTTC | CASSLVVEVPSYEQFF
TRBJ2-6 | - | TRBV11-2 | few | TGTGCCAGCAGACTACCGGAGAGGGGGACTGGGGCCAACGTCCTGACTTTC | CASRLPERGTGANVLTF
TRBJ2-5 | - | TRBV7-8 | - | TGTGCCAGCAGCGGACTGAAAGAGACCCAGTACTTC | CASSGLKETQYF
TRBJ1-4 | - | TRBV2 | few | TGTGCCAGCAGTAAGGACCGGGACGGTGAAAAACTGTTTTTT | CASSKDRDGEKLFF
TRBJ2-7 | - | TRBV23-1 | - | TGCGCCAGCGGACCCCGACGACCGGTTTACGAGCAGTACTTC | CASGPRRPVYEQYF
TRBJ2-5 | - | TRBV5-1 | - | TGCGCCAGCAGCTTGGCTGCGGGTGAAGAGACCCAGTACTTC | CASSLAAGEETQYF
TRBJ2-7 | - | TRBV9 | few | TGTGCCAGCAGCGTAACAGGACTCTCCTACGAGCAGTACTTC | CASSVTGLSYEQYF
TRBJ2-7 | - | TRBV11-2 | few | TGTGCCAGCAGCTTAGAAAGCAGACTCTCCTACGAGCAGTACTTC | CASSLESRLSYEQYF
TRBJ1-4 | - | TRBV9 | few | TGTGCCAGCAGCGCCAGGGGTAGTAATGAAAAACTGTTTTTT | CASSARGSNEKLFF
TRBJ2-5 | TRBD1 | TRBV10-3 | - | TGTGCCATCAGTCCCGGGACAGGGGCGCGAAACAACGCTCAAGAGACCCAGTACTTC | CAISPGTGARNNAQETQYF
TRBJ1-1 | TRBD1 | TRBV5-4 | - | TGTGCCAGCAGCTTGGACCCGACAGGGATGAACACTGAAGCTTTCTTT | CASSLDPTGMNTEAFF
TRBJ1-5 | TRBD1 | TRBV4-3 | - | TGCGCCAGCAGCCAACGAACAGGGGATCAGCCCCAGCATTTT | CASSQRTGDQPQHF
TRBJ1-1 | TRBD1 | TRBV2 | few | TGTGCCAGCAGTGAAGACGGACAGGGGATGAACACTGAAGCTTTCTTT | CASSEDGQGMNTEAFF
TRBJ1-2 | - | TRBV7-2 | - | TGTGCCAGCAGCTTAGGGGGGTCCTATGGCTACACCTTC | CASSLGGSYGYTF
TRBJ1-6 | TRBD1 | TRBV28 | - | TGTGCCAGCATCCCGGGACAGGTCTTTTCACCCCTCCACTTT | CASIPGQVFSPLHF
TRBJ2-3 | TRBD1 | TRBV20-1 | - | TGCAGTGCTAGAGAATCAGGGGGGCAGTATTTT | CSARESGGQYF
TRBJ2-1 | - | TRBV28 | - | TGTGCCAGCAGAGGCGCGTATGAGCAGTTCTTC | CASRGAYEQFF
TRBJ2-1 | TRBD2 | TRBV6-5 | - | TGTGCCAGCAGTTACCCGCTAGCGGGGTACAATGAGCAGTTCTTC | CASSYPLAGYNEQFF
TRBJ2-1 | TRBD2 | TRBV6-5 | - | TGTGCCAGCAGTACGGGACTAGCGAATTACAATGAGCAGTTCTTC | CASSTGLANYNEQFF
TRBJ2-7 | TRBD2 | TRBV6-6 | few | TGTGCCAGCTCAGCGGGGTACGAGCAGTACTTC | CASSAGYEQYF
TRBJ2-3 | TRBD1 | TRBV18 | - | TGTGCCAGCTCACCGCGGACAGGCGGAAGCACAGATACGCAGTATTTT | CASSPRTGGSTDTQYF
TRBJ2-3 | - | TRBV6-1 | - | TGTGCCAGCTGGGGGGGCACAGATACGCAGTATTTT | CASWGGTDTQYF
TRBJ2-2 | - | TRBV29-1 | - | TGCAGCGTTGTCTCCGTCCTTTTGGGTACCGGGGAGCTGTTTTTT | CSVVSVLLGTGELFF
TRBJ1-1 | - | TRBV7-2 | - | TGTGCCAGCAGTTCAGACCCAAACACTGAAGCTTTCTTT | CASSSDPNTEAFF
TRBJ2-5 | - | TRBV6-5 | few | TGTGCCAGCAGTTACTACGTGGGGGTGGAAGAGACCCAGTACTTC | CASSYYVGVEETQYF
TRBJ2-3 | - | TRBV4-1 | - | TGCGCCAGCAGCCATGACAGGCCAGATACGCAGTATTTT | CASSHDRPDTQYF
TRBJ2-3 | - | TRBV7-2 | - | TGTGCCAGCAACTTAGCCGGGACCCACACAGATACGCAGTATTTT | CASNLAGTHTDTQYF
TRBJ2-3 | - | TRBV6-6 | - | TGTGCCAGCAGTTACGGCTCGGATACGCAGTATTTT | CASSYGSDTQYF
TRBJ2-7 | - | TRBV4-1 | - | TGCGCCAGCAGCCAAGAAGCAACAATTGTGCCCCAGCAGTACTTC | CASSQEATIVPQQYF
TRBJ2-5 | - | TRBV6-6 | - | TGTGCCACGGGGGCCTCGAGGGATCAAGAGACCCAGTACTTC | CATGASRDQETQYF
TRBJ2-5 | - | TRBV19 | - | TGTGCCAGTAGGGTACCCCAAGAGACCCAGTACTTC | CASRVPQETQYF
TRBJ1-1 | - | TRBV5-1 | few | TGCGCCAGCAGCTCCGGACATGACACTGAAGCTTTCTTT | CASSSGHDTEAFF